The 14 T cell receptor beta chains below were found in one sample sequenced in a study of blood T cell repertoires in COVID-19. The assay was immunoSEQ multiplex PCR, and TCRdb's table has in-frame clones only and misses some. In the table there are approximately 51,000 clones, under 85% of which are singletons. The specimen sequenced was peripheral blood. The source is a human donor in a cohort sampled during active COVID-19.

A single count supports this clone. The chain couples TRBV6-2 or TRBV6-3 to TRBJ1-1, with D hard to call. The ends were cut back, 5 bases at V and 5 bases at J, with 15 bases in the middle. The CDR3 is 14 residues long. Germline V gene sequence: CDR1 MNHEY, CDR2 SVGEGT. Written as DNA, the CDR3 is TGTGCCAGCAGTACTAGTGGACGGTGGACTGAAGCTTTCTTT. Its protein product is CASSTSGRWTEAFF.

The chain has TRBV18 and TRBJ1-5; TRBD1 is a possible D gene (5 bases). V shed 3 bases and J shed 1 base, with 13 bases lying between them. CDR3 length equals 16 residues. Germline CDR1 and CDR2: KGHSH and LQKENI. The CDR3 is CASSPEGKGSNQPQHF. DNA of the CDR3: TGTGCCAGCTCACCCGAAGGAAAGGGGAGCAATCAGCCCCAGCATTTT.

The sample holds one count of this clone. This chain joins TRBV9 and TRBJ1-2, with a weak D call TRBD1 (6 bases). Germline V lookup: CDR1 SGDLS, CDR2 YYNGEE. V shed 2 bases and J shed 6 bases, with 17 bases lying between them. This CDR3 has 15 amino acids. CDR3 bases: TGTGCCAGCAGCGTGGGTCGACAGGCCCGCAATGGCTACACCTTC. Translation: CASSVGRQARNGYTF.

This clone has only a few counts. The gene calls are TRBV7-9 and TRBJ1-5, with D unresolved. CDR3 length equals 12 residues. Germline V lookup: CDR1 SEHNR, CDR2 FQNEAQ (reference sequence). Trimming removed 4 bases from V and 5 bases from J, with 6 bases in between. This chain's CDR3 is CASSSSDQPQHF. The CDR3 bases are TGTGCCAGCAGCTCCAGCGATCAGCCCCAGCATTTT.

The chain employs TRBV27 and TRBJ1-5, with a weak D call TRBD1 (5 bases). The CDR3 is 14 residues long. Germline values: CDR1 MNHEY, CDR2 SMNVEV (reference sequence). V shed 3 bases and J shed 4 bases, with 10 bases lying between them. The CDR3 protein is CASSLGRLNQPQHF. The DNA for the CDR3 is TGTGCCAGCAGTTTGGGGCGTCTTAATCAGCCCCAGCATTTT.

This rearrangement joins TRBV15 to TRBJ1-2; weak D call: TRBD1 (5 bases). Per the germline V gene, CDR1 is LNHNV and CDR2 is YYDKDF (reference sequence). The CDR3 length is 14 residues. V was trimmed by 5 bases and J by 4 bases, leaving 14 bases between them. This chain's CDR3 is CATSRGKQVYGYTF. The CDR3 nucleotides are TGTGCCACCAGCCGGGGGAAGCAGGTCTATGGCTACACCTTC.

This clone was found once. The chain joins TRBV5-5 to TRBJ1-1; D gene ambiguous. Trimming stripped 6 bases from V and 0 bases from J, with 12 bases between. This CDR3 spans 14 amino acids. Germline CDR1 SGHKS, CDR2 YYEKEE (reference sequence). The CDR3 here is CASIGVLMNTEAFF. The CDR3 nucleotides read TGTGCCAGCATCGGGGTTCTAATGAACACTGAAGCTTTCTTT.

This chain links TRBV7-9 with TRBJ2-7, with 11 positions matching TRBD2. The J segment lost 3 bases and the V segment lost 1 base, leaving 8 bases of the junction unmatched. Germline V gene data show CDR1 as SEHNR and CDR2 as FQNEAQ (reference sequence). This CDR3 contains 17 residues. CDR3 residues: CASSLVGAGLAVYEQYF. DNA for the CDR3: TGTGCCAGCAGCTTAGTTGGGGCGGGACTAGCGGTCTACGAGCAGTACTTC.

The sample holds one count of this clone. CDR3 region: CASSQEPGATRGYTF. The CDR3 nucleotides are TGTGCCAGCAGCCAAGAACCAGGGGCCACGAGAGGCTACACCTTC. The V call is TRBV3-1 (or the pseudogene TRBV3-2), the J call TRBJ1-2, with D perhaps matching TRBD1 (6 bases). V was pared by 0 bases and J by 8 bases, with 16 bases between. This CDR3 is built from 15 residues. CDR1 and CDR2 from the germline V gene are LGHDT and YNNKEL (reference sequence).

This clone showed up just once. V usage is TRBV28 and J usage is TRBJ2-3, with 8 bases that match TRBD1. There are 16 residues in the CDR3. The V gene end was trimmed by 3 bases and the J gene end by 2 bases; junction bases not matched to a gene: 7. Germline CDR1 is MDHEN and CDR2 is SYDVKM. CDR3: CASSFYTGGSTDTQYF. CDR3 coding DNA: TGTGCCAGCAGTTTCTATACAGGGGGGTCCACAGATACGCAGTATTTT. The whole variable domain, filled in from reference TRBV28 and TRBJ2-3, reads DVKVTQSSRYLVKRTGEKVFLECVQDMDHENMFWYRQDPGLGLRLIYFSYDVKMKEKGDIPEGYSVSREKKERFSLILESASTNQTSMYLCASSFYTGGSTDTQYFGPGTRLTVL.

The V call is TRBV5-5, the J call TRBJ1-1; 7 positions match TRBD1. The V segment lost 0 bases and the J segment 1 base; nucleotides outside the gene matches: 3. The CDR3 sequence is 15 residues long. In germline, CDR1 is SGHKS, CDR2 YYEKEE (reference sequence). The CDR3 protein is CASSLAGGRNTEAFF. The CDR3 bases are TGTGCCAGCAGCTTGGCAGGGGGGAGGAACACTGAAGCTTTCTTT.

This chain uses TRBV4-1 with TRBJ2-3, with 7 bases identical to TRBD1. V was clipped by 4 bases and J by 4 bases; unmatched bases: 5. This CDR3 spans 14 amino acids. CDR1 is MGHRA, CDR2 YSYEKL, per germline. The CDR3 protein is CASSLRQGSDTQYF. CDR3 DNA: TGCGCCAGCAGCCTCCGACAGGGATCAGATACGCAGTATTTT.

The chain has TRBV2 and TRBJ1-5, with D possibly being TRBD1 (6 bases). V lost 6 bases to trimming and J lost 4 bases, with 13 bases between them. Germline CDR1 reads SNHLY; CDR2 reads FYNNEI. There are 14 residues in the CDR3. In DNA, the CDR3 is TGTGCCAGCAGCTGGGGGCAGGGAAATCAGCCCCAGCATTTT. The encoded protein is CASSWGQGNQPQHF.

The chain recombines TRBV7-9 with TRBJ2-7, with 7 bases identical to TRBD1. This CDR3 has 15 amino acids. Trimming removed 4 bases from V and 6 bases from J; junction bases left unmatched: 12. From germline, CDR1 is SEHNR and CDR2 FQNEAQ (reference sequence). This chain's CDR3 is CASSSQPTGVGEQYF. The CDR3 bases are TGTGCCAGCAGCTCCCAACCCACAGGGGTGGGCGAGCAGTACTTC.